This TCR beta chain was sequenced during a study of T cells in localized non-small cell lung cancer. General study results and limits: Appearing in adjacent lung were a median about 59 of the top 100 tumor clones. Higher adjacent-lung clonality was associated with shorter survival. The tumor had only one region sequenced, so heterogeneity remains possible. Exceeding tumor, uninvolved adjacent lung had the highest T cell clonality.

About this clone itself: Its target is not known.

Using immunoSEQ multiplex PCR, the repertoire was profiled, and TCRdb retains in-frame clones only, with some absent. This sample carries around 41,000 clones, about 88% of them seen once, and the ten largest clones take roughly 7%. Germline CDR1 is MGHRA and CDR2 is YSYEKL. There are 16 residues in the CDR3. Deletions cut 3 bases from V and 1 base from J, with 14 bases between. The sequenced sample was peripheral blood, obtained before any cancer treatment. The rearrangement joins TRBV4-1 to TRBJ2-3; the D is unclear. The TCR was taken from a woman between 18 and 55 years old with stage III lung adenocarcinoma. In DNA form, the CDR3 reads TGCGCCAGCAGCCAGCCTAAGGGTACCGGCACAGATACGCAGTATTTT. This gives the protein CASSQPKGTGTDTQYF.